This T cell receptor beta chain was observed in a study of siplizumab effects on memory and regulatory T cells. On this clone itself: Its antigen is not known.

Germline V gene data show CDR1 as SGHKS and CDR2 as YYEKEE (reference sequence). V shed 5 bases, J shed 6 bases, and the junction held 10 bases outside the gene matches. The CDR3 sequence is 15 residues long. The table came from immunoSEQ multiplex PCR; TCRdb's copy has only in-frame clones and leaves some out. The sample consists of over 85,000 clones, around 95% of them appearing once. Study results and limitations: There appeared to be greater diversity in naive T cells than in memory cells, and naive T cells seemed major contributors to the alloresponse.

The TCR originated in a human donor in good health. V is TRBV5-5 and J is TRBJ2-7; 11 bases map to TRBD2. Sequencing input: naive CD4+ T cells sorted from blood. The CDR3 region is CASRGGGLAGGEQYF. The CDR3, as DNA: TGTGCCAGCAGAGGTGGCGGGCTAGCGGGGGGCGAGCAGTACTTC.